The 22 T cell receptor beta chains below all came from one sample that was sequenced in a study of T cells in Graves' hyperthyroidism and ophthalmopathy. The source material, RNA transcripts, was used to amplify TCR beta CDR3 regions. HTBI primers were the set used in a first-round RT-PCR of the TCR CDR3. TCRdb called the multiplex PCR reads again in MiXCR, with one record for every CDR3 protein. The sample consists of 95,000 to 110,000 distinct CDR3 sequences, approximately 15% of them appearing once. Sequences were obtained from blood. These receptors originate from a woman aged 45-60 years with Graves' hyperthyroidism.

This clonotype was seen repeatedly, ten times or more. The rearrangement uses TRBV7-8 and TRBJ1-2; 8 bases align to TRBD1. Germline lookup yields CDR1 SGHVS and CDR2 FQNEAQ. This CDR3 spans 14 amino acids. Losses at the gene ends were 1 base for V and 4 bases for J; bases not matched to a gene: 2. CDR3 protein: CASSLGTGSYGYTF. CDR3 bases: TGTGCCAGCAGCTTAGGGACAGGGAGCTATGGCTACACCTTC.

This clonotype was recorded at least ten times. The chain links TRBV28 to TRBJ2-7; 10 bases are shared with TRBD2. This CDR3 is 16 amino acids long. Germline lookup yields CDR1 MDHEN and CDR2 SYDVKM. Germline trimming cut 8 bases from V and 5 bases from J; bases unmatched to any gene: 15. CDR3 coding DNA: TGTGCCAGCCGGGAACAATCTTGGACTAGCGGACACGAGCAGTACTTC. It specifies CASREQSWTSGHEQYF.

This clonotype was picked up many times. The CDR3 bases are TGTGCCAGCAGCCCTGGACAGGGGCAAGGCGGGGAGCTGTTTTTT. It yields the protein CASSPGQGQGGELFF. The chain recombines TRBV3-1 with TRBJ2-2; the match to TRBD1 covers 9 bases. This CDR3 is 15 amino acids long. Trimming removed 4 bases from V and 7 bases from J; junction bases left unmatched: 7. Germline V gives CDR1 LGHDT, CDR2 YNNKEL (reference sequence). Supplemented by reference TRBV3-1 and TRBJ2-2, the full variable domain reads DTAVSQTPKYLVTQMGNDKSIKCEQNLGHDTMYWYKQDSKKFLKIMFSYNNKELIINETVPNRFSPKSPDKAHLNLHINSLELGDSAVYFCASSPGQGQGGELFFGEGSRLTVL.

This clonotype was counted at least ten times. The chain links TRBV6-1 to TRBJ2-1, with TRBD2 identical over 10 bases. Germline values: CDR1 MNHNS, CDR2 SASEGT. The CDR3 runs 14 residues. V shed 5 bases, J shed 8 bases, and the junction held 6 bases outside the gene matches. DNA for the CDR3: TGTGCCAGCAGTCGCCTAGCGGGGGCTGATGAGCAGTTCTTC. Protein sequence: CASSRLAGADEQFF.

This clonotype was seen ten or more times. The rearrangement joins TRBV5-5 to TRBJ1-1, with D uncertain. V was pared by 0 bases and J by 0 bases, with 12 bases between. CDR1 is SGHKS, CDR2 YYEKEE, per germline (reference sequence). The CDR3 covers 16 residues. Written as DNA, the CDR3 is TGTGCCAGCAGCTTGGCTGGTTGGGGTCTGAACACTGAAGCTTTCTTT. The encoded protein is CASSLAGWGLNTEAFF.

There are many counts of this clonotype. This chain links TRBV12-5 with TRBJ1-1; D gene uncertain. This CDR3 has 13 amino acids. V lost 7 bases to trimming and J lost 4 bases, with 13 bases between them. Germline V lookup: CDR1 LGHNT, CDR2 FRNRAP. The CDR3 sequence is CASVPPGSTEAFF. For the CDR3, the DNA is TGTGCTAGTGTTCCCCCAGGAAGCACTGAAGCTTTCTTT.

V is TRBV5-1 and J is TRBJ2-1; TRBD2 matches 13 bases. CDR3 length equals 15 residues. V dropped 4 bases and J dropped 9; count of bases not matched to a gene: 7. Germline CDR1 is SGHRS and CDR2 is YFSETQ. In nucleotides, the CDR3 is TGCGCCAGCAGCACAGAAGGACTAGCGGGAGTTGAGCAGTTCTTC. Protein: CASSTEGLAGVEQFF.

This clonotype was seen just once. The chain employs TRBV5-1 and TRBJ2-7; D is uncertain. Per germline, CDR1 SGHRS and CDR2 YFSETQ. V lost 0 bases and J 4 bases, leaving 14 bases between the germline ends. CDR3 length: 15 residues. For the CDR3, the DNA is TGCGCCAGCAGCTTGGTGCGGCTTACCTCATACGAGCAGTACGTC. Translating gives CASSLVRLTSYEQYV.

The chain links TRBV7-2 to TRBJ1-1; the D gene is possibly TRBD1 (6 bases). Germline assignment: CDR1 SGHTA and CDR2 FQGNSA. The germline V and J ends were trimmed by 5 bases and 4 bases, with 17 bases remaining between them. This CDR3 region has 15 residues. The CDR3 is CASSRGSTGRTEAFF. DNA for the CDR3: TGTGCCAGCAGCCGAGGGTCCACAGGGCGCACTGAAGCTTTCTTT.

The sample holds many counts of this clonotype. This chain uses TRBV3-1 with TRBJ2-3; D gene unclear. Trimming pared 5 bases from V and 0 bases from J, leaving 12 bases between. This CDR3 has 15 residues. CDR1 and CDR2 from the germline V gene are LGHDT and YNNKEL (reference sequence). The CDR3 loop reads CASSLRISSTDTQYF. Written as DNA, the CDR3 is TGTGCCAGCAGCTTACGGATTTCTAGCACAGATACGCAGTATTTT.

At least ten counts were recorded for this clonotype. J is TRBJ2-1 and V is TRBV6-2 or TRBV6-3; the match to TRBD1 covers 7 bases. This CDR3 spans 15 amino acids. V trimming: 5 bases; J trimming: 4 bases; junction bases outside the gene matches: 8. Germline CDR1 is MNHEY and CDR2 is SVGEGT. The DNA of the CDR3 is TGTGCCAGCAGTGGTGGGGACAGAAGATACAATGAGCAGTTCTTC. As protein: CASSGGDRRYNEQFF.

The rearrangement uses TRBV3-1 and TRBJ1-1, with D perhaps TRBD1 (6 bases). V was clipped by 0 bases and J by 3 bases, with 11 bases between them. CDR1 and CDR2 (germline): LGHDT, YNNKEL (reference sequence). There are 15 residues in the CDR3. CDR3 DNA sequence: TGTGCCAGCAGCCAAGATCCCAGGGGCTACACTGAAGCTTTCTTT. Residues: CASSQDPRGYTEAFF.

This clonotype was recorded at least ten times. This rearrangement joins TRBV15 to TRBJ2-1; perhaps TRBD2 as D (6 bases). The V end was cut by 3 bases, the J end by 4 bases, with 10 bases between. Germline V gene lookup returns CDR1 LNHNV and CDR2 YYDKDF (reference sequence). The CDR3 loop spans 14 amino acids. The CDR3 reads CATSSFAGYNEQFF. The CDR3 nucleotides read TGTGCCACCAGCAGCTTCGCGGGGTACAATGAGCAGTTCTTC. Filled out from reference TRBV15 and TRBJ2-1, the complete variable domain reads DAMVIQNPRYQVTQFGKPVTLSCSQTLNHNVMYWYQQKSSQAPKLLFHYYDKDFNNEADTPDNFQSRRPNTSFCFLDIRSPGLGDTAMYLCATSSFAGYNEQFFGPGTRLTVL.

This clonotype appeared once. V usage is TRBV20-1 and J usage is TRBJ1-1; 9 bases are shared with TRBD1. The germline CDR1 and CDR2 sequences are DFQATT and SNEGSKA (reference sequence). This CDR3 has 16 amino acids. Germline trimming cut 1 base from V and 1 base from J; bases unmatched to any gene: 7. CDR3 sequence (DNA): TGCAGTGCTAGAGGGACAGGACAGGGGACGAACACTGAAGCTTTCTTT. As protein: CSARGTGQGTNTEAFF.

This clonotype was seen at least ten times. V is TRBV4-1 and J is TRBJ2-1; 7 bases align to TRBD1. V gave up 4 bases and J gave up 8 bases; unmatched junction bases: 2. Germline V gene sequence: CDR1 MGHRA, CDR2 YSYEKL. This CDR3 spans 12 amino acids. CDR3 sequence (DNA): TGCGCCAGCAGCCCACAGGGGTATGAGCAGTTCTTC. Translating it yields CASSPQGYEQFF.

This clonotype showed up many times. The chain joins TRBV28 to TRBJ1-2; D is perhaps TRBD1 (5 bases). This CDR3 contains 17 residues. The ends were cut back, 5 bases at V and 2 bases at J, with 21 bases in the middle. Germline assignment: CDR1 MDHEN and CDR2 SYDVKM. CDR3 DNA: TGTGCCAGCAGTCTCTGGACAAGGCCGATCGTCAACTATGGCTACACCTTC. Its translation is CASSLWTRPIVNYGYTF.

This clonotype was found many times. This chain connects TRBV7-9 to TRBJ2-7; D may correspond to TRBD1 or TRBD2 (6 bases each). Trimming removed 1 base from V and 2 bases from J, with 9 bases in between. The length of the CDR3 is 14 residues. Germline CDR1 reads SEHNR; CDR2 reads FQNEAQ (reference sequence). CDR3 sequence (DNA): TGTGCCAGCAGCTTAGTGGGGGGCCCCTACGAGCAGTACTTC. Translated: CASSLVGGPYEQYF.

This clonotype was detected ten times or more. This chain joins TRBV7-9 and TRBJ2-7, with D unresolved. Germline loops: CDR1 SEHNR, CDR2 FQNEAQ (reference sequence). V lost 5 bases to trimming and J lost 6 bases, with 17 bases between them. The CDR3 is made up of 14 amino acids. CDR3 DNA: TGTGCCAGCAGCCCCGCAGGCCTTGTCGCCGAGCAGTACTTC. Translating it yields CASSPAGLVAEQYF.

This clonotype was observed at least ten times. This chain joins TRBV5-8 and TRBJ1-2, with D possibly TRBD1 on 5 matching bases. There are 11 residues in the CDR3. The germline V gene encodes CDR1 SGHTS and CDR2 YDEGEE. V lost 4 bases to trimming and J lost 6 bases, with 7 bases between them. CDR3 protein: CASSRGHGYTF. In DNA, the CDR3 is TGTGCCAGCAGCCGGGGCCATGGCTACACCTTC.

This clonotype occurred many times. The chain has TRBV9 and TRBJ2-3; D might be TRBD2 (5 bases). The V gene's germline CDR1 is SGDLS and CDR2 YYNGEE. Trimming cost V 0 bases and J 6 bases, with 8 bases left between them. The CDR3 covers 13 residues. CDR3: CASSVVSDDTQYF. Written as DNA, the CDR3 is TGTGCCAGCAGCGTAGTTAGCGATGATACGCAGTATTTT.

This clonotype has a handful of counts. The CDR3 protein is CASSLEAGLAGEETQYF. The CDR3 DNA reads as TGTGCCAGCAGCTTAGAGGCCGGGTTAGCGGGAGAAGAGACCCAGTACTTC. This rearrangement joins TRBV7-2 to TRBJ2-5, with 9 bases identical to TRBD2. The CDR3 totals 17 residues. The ends lost 1 base at V and 3 bases at J; junction bases unmatched: 9. From germline, CDR1 is SGHTA and CDR2 FQGNSA. The entire variable domain, with the rest obtained from reference TRBV7-2 and TRBJ2-5, is as follows: GAGVSQSPSNKVTEKGKDVELRCDPISGHTALYWYRQSLGQGLEFLIYFQGNSAPDKSGLPSDRFSAERTGGSVSTLTIQRTQQEDSAVYLCASSLEAGLAGEETQYFGPGTRLLVL.

The sample holds many counts of this clonotype. This chain connects TRBV12-3 or TRBV12-4 to TRBJ2-7; 9 bases line up with TRBD1. The J segment lost 1 base and the V segment lost 7 bases, leaving 5 bases of the junction unmatched. The CDR3 contains 14 residues. The CDR3 DNA sequence: TGTGCCAGCAAACCCGGGACAGGGTCCTACGAGCAGTACTTC. It encodes CASKPGTGSYEQYF.